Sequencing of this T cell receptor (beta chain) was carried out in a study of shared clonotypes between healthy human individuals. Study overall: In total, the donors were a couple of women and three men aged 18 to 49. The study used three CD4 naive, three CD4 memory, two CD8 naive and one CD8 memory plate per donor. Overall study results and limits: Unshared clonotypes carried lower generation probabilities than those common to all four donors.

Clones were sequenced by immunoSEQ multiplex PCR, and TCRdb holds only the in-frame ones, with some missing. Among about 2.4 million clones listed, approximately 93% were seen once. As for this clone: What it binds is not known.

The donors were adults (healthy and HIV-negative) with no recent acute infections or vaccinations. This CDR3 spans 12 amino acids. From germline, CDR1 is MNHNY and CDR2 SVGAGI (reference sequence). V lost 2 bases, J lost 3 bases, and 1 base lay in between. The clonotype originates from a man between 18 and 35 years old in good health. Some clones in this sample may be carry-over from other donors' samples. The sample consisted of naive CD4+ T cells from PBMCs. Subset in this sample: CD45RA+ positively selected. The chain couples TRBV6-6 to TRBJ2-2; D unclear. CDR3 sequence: CASSYHTGELFF. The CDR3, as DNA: TGTGCCAGCAGTTACCACACCGGGGAGCTGTTTTTT.